This T cell receptor (beta chain) was documented in a study of CD8+CD57+ T cells in acquired aplastic anemia. An expansion of CD8+CD57+ cells by flow cytometry had been shown in patients chosen for sequencing. The CDR3 covers 16 residues. Deletions cut 1 base from V and 2 bases from J, with 12 bases between. From germline, CDR1 is LNHDA and CDR2 SQIVND (reference sequence). Both TCR beta VDJ combination and CDR3 sequence profiling were carried out. Genomic DNA was the template for this profiling. TCRdb reanalysed the reads using MiXCR and keeps one entry per CDR3 protein. Of around 150,000 distinct CDR3 sequences in the sample, 71% are singletons; the top ten hold approximately 50%.

Sequencing used sorted CD4+, CD8+, or CD8+CD57+ T cells (not recorded which) from PBMCs. This chain connects TRBV19 to TRBJ1-3; D is possibly TRBD1 (5 bases). The receptor's source is a human donor with aplastic anemia. This CDR3 is CASSIADTLAGNTIYF. The DNA for the CDR3 is TGTGCCAGTAGTATAGCGGACACGTTGGCTGGAAACACCATATATTTT.